A selection of T cell receptor beta chains follows, all from one sample in a study of blood T cells in healthy people across ages. TCRdb passed the 5' RACE reads through MiXCR, listing each CDR3 protein once. The table shows 1.5 million to 2 million distinct CDR3 sequences, with 28% occurring only once. The sequenced material came from blood. The source is a woman younger than 45 in good health. CDR3s include the opening cysteine and the closing phenylalanine or tryptophan. A D gene is named only where the DNA matches it firmly. The size field is filled for only some rows; it gives once, few, many or a size class.

NA TRBJ2-3 NA TRBV29-1 TGCAGCGCCGCGGGAAGGGAATCGCCTAGCACAGATACGCAGTATTTT CSAAGRESPSTDTQYF
TRBD2 TRBJ2-1 NA TRBV2 TGTGCCAGCATGGAGCGGGATCTCTACAATGAGCAGTTCTTC CASMERDLYNEQFF
NA TRBJ2-4 few TRBV29-1 TGCAGCGTTGAGGTATCAGGAAACATTCAGTACTTC CSVEVSGNIQYF
NA TRBJ2-2 NA TRBV2 TGTGCCAGCAAGAAAGGAGTGAACACCGGGGAGCTGTTTTTT CASKKGVNTGELFF
TRBD2 TRBJ2-7 few TRBV2 TGTGCCAGCAGTAAAAAACTAGCGGGGCAGTACTTC CASSKKLAGQYF
TRBD2 TRBJ2-5 many TRBV4-3 TGCGCCAGCAGCCAAGAACTGGCGGGAGTAGGAGAGACCCAGTACTTC CASSQELAGVGETQYF
NA TRBJ1-2 NA TRBV4-3 TGCGCCAGCAGCCAAGATGGTTGGTATGGCTACACCTTC CASSQDGWYGYTF
NA TRBJ2-1 once TRBV7-6 TGTGCCAGCAGTCGAGGTGAAGGTTCGAGCCCCTACGAGCAGGACTTC CASSRGEGSSPYEQDF
NA TRBJ1-1 NA TRBV12-3/TRBV12-4 TGTGCCAGCACCATTTCGCTGACTAGGTCGGGAGGTACTTTCTTT CASTISLTRSGGTFF
NA TRBJ2-7 NA TRBV28 TGTGCCAGCAGGCCCCAGGGAGAGGTGTACGAGCAGTACTTC CASRPQGEVYEQYF
NA TRBJ1-1 NA TRBV14 TGTGCCAGCAGCCACCCGGGCTCTGAAGCTTTCTTT CASSHPGSEAFF
NA TRBJ1-3 once TRBV20-1 TGCAGTGCTACTACGCGGGGCTCTGGAAACACCACATATTTT CSATTRGSGNTTYF
TRBD2 TRBJ2-1 many TRBV20-1 TGCAGTACTAGACTAGCGGGGCCCTACAATGAGCAGTTCTTC CSTRLAGPYNEQFF
NA TRBJ2-1 many TRBV12-3/TRBV12-4 TGTGCCAGCAGCGCGGGGGCCGCGGCTCGGTTCCACAATGAGCAGTTCTTC CASSAGAAARFHNEQFF
NA TRBJ1-1 many TRBV12-3/TRBV12-4 TGTGCCAGCAGTTCCGCAGAGTCCACGGGGGCTTTCTTT CASSSAESTGAFF
NA TRBJ2-7 many TRBV28 TGTGCAACAGGGATTATAGGCTACGAGCAGTACTTC CATGIIGYEQYF
TRBD2 TRBJ2-1 few TRBV28 TGTGCCAGCAGTTTATCGGGGACTAGCGGGAGTAAGTTCTTC CASSLSGTSGSKFF
NA TRBJ1-2 many TRBV20-1 TGCAGTCCCGACAGGAGAAACTATGGCTACACCTTC CSPDRRNYGYTF
NA TRBJ2-7 few TRBV20-1 TGCAGTGCTAGAGACCGATCGGCTAGTGTGTACGAGCAGTACTTC CSARDRSASVYEQYF
NA TRBJ2-1 NA TRBV18 TGTGCCAGCCAAACAAGGGCCCCTAGCGCGGACAATGAGCAGTTCTTC CASQTRAPSADNEQFF
TRBD2 TRBJ2-1 NA TRBV5-1 TGCGCCAGCATCCCCGCTAGCGGCAATGAGCAGTTCTTC CASIPASGNEQFF
NA TRBJ1-4 NA TRBV27 TGTGCCAGCAGTTACCGGAATAATGAAAAACTGTTTTTT CASSYRNNEKLFF
NA TRBJ2-2 NA TRBV3-1 TGTGCCAGCAGCCTCACTAGGACGACCACCGGGGAGCTGTTTTTT CASSLTRTTTGELFF
NA TRBJ1-1 few TRBV7-3 TGTGCCAGCAGCTTGAACTCCATGAACACTGAAGCTTTCTTT CASSLNSMNTEAFF
TRBD1 TRBJ2-7 many TRBV5-1 TGCGCCAGCAGAAGGGACAGGGTCCCCTACGAGCAGTACTTC CASRRDRVPYEQYF
NA TRBJ2-1 few TRBV5-1 TGCGCCAGCAGCTACGACGGGGGTACCAATGAGCAGTTCTTC CASSYDGGTNEQFF
NA TRBJ2-1 NA TRBV4-3 TGCGCCAGTAGCCAAGATATGAGCGGACCCTCCTACAATGAGCAGTTCTTC CASSQDMSGPSYNEQFF
TRBD2 TRBJ2-2 few TRBV6-2/TRBV6-3 TGTGCCAGCAGTTACTCATTTACTAGCGGGACGTCGACCGGGGAGCTGTTTTTT CASSYSFTSGTSTGELFF
TRBD2 TRBJ2-7 many TRBV12-3/TRBV12-4 TGTGCCAGCAGTTACGCGGGGGGCTCCTACGAGCAGTACTTC CASSYAGGSYEQYF
NA TRBJ1-5 many TRBV12-3/TRBV12-4 TGTGCCAGCAGCCCGGCCTTGAGCAATCAGCCCCAGCATTTT CASSPALSNQPQHF
NA TRBJ2-2 NA TRBV4-1 TGCGCCAGCAGCCAAGAGAACAGGGAGACCGGGGAGCTGTTTTTT CASSQENRETGELFF
NA TRBJ1-1 NA TRBV5-1 TGCGCCAGCAACCCAAGCGGGAGCACTGAAGCTTTCTTT CASNPSGSTEAFF
NA TRBJ2-1 many TRBV20-1 TGCAGTGCTAGAAGGGTCGGCCTAATCAATGAGCAGTTCTTC CSARRVGLINEQFF
TRBD2 TRBJ2-1 many TRBV7-3 TGTGCCAGCAGCCGAGCTCTAGCGGGGGCTTGGGAGCAGTTCTTC CASSRALAGAWEQFF
NA TRBJ1-5 NA TRBV27 TGTGCCAGCAGTTTACACGCTAGCAATCAGCCCCAGCATTTT CASSLHASNQPQHF
TRBD1 TRBJ2-3 NA TRBV7-9 TGTGCCAGCAGCTTGGGACAGGGCCGAGGTAGCACAGATACGCAGTATTTT CASSLGQGRGSTDTQYF
TRBD1 TRBJ1-5 NA TRBV7-3 TGTGCCAGCAGCTTAAATCAACTTCGGGACAGACTCAATCAGCCCCAGCATTTT CASSLNQLRDRLNQPQHF
TRBD1 TRBJ2-4 NA TRBV10-3 TGTGCCATCAGTGGCCCCCCCGGGACAGAAGTCTCCTACGGGCAGTACTTC CAISGPPGTEVSYGQYF
TRBD1 TRBJ1-2 few TRBV14 TGTGCCAGCCAAGAGACCAGGGGGCCACGTGGCTACACCTTC CASQETRGPRGYTF
TRBD2 TRBJ2-3 few TRBV28 TGTGCCAGCAGTTTGGTGGCAGCGGGGTTAGGCGCAGATACGCAGTATTTT CASSLVAAGLGADTQYF
NA TRBJ1-2 NA TRBV7-9 TGTGCCAGCAGCGTGCCAGGGGACGGCTACACCTTC CASSVPGDGYTF
NA TRBJ1-5 NA TRBV24-1 TGTGCCACCATAGCCCCGGGGGATCAGCCCCAGCATTTT CATIAPGDQPQHF
NA TRBJ2-1 many TRBV7-3 TGTGCCAGCAGCTTATTTCACGAAAACAATGAGCAGTTCTTC CASSLFHENNEQFF
NA TRBJ1-1 few TRBV12-3/TRBV12-4 TGTGCCAGCAGTTCAGTCCCGGAGTACACTGAAGCTTTCTTT CASSSVPEYTEAFF
NA TRBJ2-5 NA TRBV18 TGTGCCAGCTCACCATTTGCGACCCAGTACTTC CASSPFATQYF
TRBD2 TRBJ2-3 NA TRBV10-1 TGCGCCAGCAGTGAAGTAGCGGGAGGGTTAACAGATACGCAGTATTTT CASSEVAGGLTDTQYF
NA TRBJ2-2 NA TRBV7-2 TGCGCCAGCAGCTTGCGGCAGGAGGGCCGATCCGGGGAGCGGTTTTTT CASSLRQEGRSGERFF
NA TRBJ2-6 few TRBV19 TGTGCCAGTAGCTATTCGGGCCGCTCTGGGGCCAACGTCCTGACTTTC CASSYSGRSGANVLTF
NA TRBJ2-4 once TRBV20-1 TGCAGTGCCACCCTGGGGGAAAACATTCAGTACTTC CSATLGENIQYF
NA TRBJ2-3 few TRBV5-1 TGCGCCAGCATACGACGTCCGGGCACAGATACGCAGTATTTT CASIRRPGTDTQYF
NA TRBJ2-7 many TRBV29-1 TGCAGCGTTGACTCTCCTTACCCAGCGGGCGAGCAGTACTTC CSVDSPYPAGEQYF
TRBD1 TRBJ1-2 NA TRBV6-5 TGTGCCACGTCCCACAGGGGACGGTATGGCTACACCTTC CATSHRGRYGYTF
NA TRBJ2-5 many TRBV20-1 TGCAGTGCTAGTAGAGCTGGACAGAGGCTTCGGGAGACCCAGTACTTC CSASRAGQRLRETQYF
NA TRBJ2-1 many TRBV20-1 TGCAGTACCTACCTCGATGAGCAGTTCTTC CSTYLDEQFF